The clone carrying this TCR beta chain occurred many times. Its antigen is unidentified. This entry belongs to a study of blood T cells in healthy people across ages. Study results and caveats: Reliance upon unsorted PBMCs precluded definitive naive versus antigen-experienced comparison. Higher diversity, along with more naive CD4+ cells, distinguished long-lived donors from aged donors.

With 6 bases removed from V and 10 bases from J, the gap between germline ends came to 19 bases. CDR3 length equals 14 residues. A second PCR of 7 to 11 cycles used a sample-barcoded 5' primer and a J-beta primer mix. Through a template-switch adaptor with 12 random nucleotides, each cDNA molecule received a tag. Using its own MiXCR run on the 5' RACE reads, TCRdb lists one record per CDR3 protein. The sample holds 650,000 to 800,000 distinct CDR3 sequences, about 42% seen once. Donors gave approximately 9.9 milliliters of peripheral blood apiece. The V call is TRBV12-3 or TRBV12-4, the J call TRBJ2-1; D is possibly TRBD2 (6 bases). This TCR was recovered from a man aged 55 to 69 in good health. The specimen sequenced was blood. The CDR3 nucleotides read TGTGCCAGCAGCGGTGGGACTCCGGGCGAGGAGCAGTTCTTC. Protein: CASSGGTPGEEQFF.